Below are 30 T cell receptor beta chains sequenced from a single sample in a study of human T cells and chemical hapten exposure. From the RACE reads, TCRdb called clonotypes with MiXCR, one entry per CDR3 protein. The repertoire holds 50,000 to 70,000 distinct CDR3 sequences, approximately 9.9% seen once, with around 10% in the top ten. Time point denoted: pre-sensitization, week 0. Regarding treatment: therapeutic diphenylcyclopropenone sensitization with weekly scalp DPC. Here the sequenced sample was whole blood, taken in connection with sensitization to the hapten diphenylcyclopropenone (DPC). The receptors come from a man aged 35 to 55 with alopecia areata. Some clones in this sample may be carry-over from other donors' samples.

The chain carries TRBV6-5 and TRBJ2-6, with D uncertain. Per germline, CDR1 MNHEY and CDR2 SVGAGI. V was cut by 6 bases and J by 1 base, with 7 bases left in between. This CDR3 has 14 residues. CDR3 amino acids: CASRHKSGANVLTF. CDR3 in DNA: TGTGCCAGCAGACATAAGTCTGGGGCCAACGTCCTGACTTTC.

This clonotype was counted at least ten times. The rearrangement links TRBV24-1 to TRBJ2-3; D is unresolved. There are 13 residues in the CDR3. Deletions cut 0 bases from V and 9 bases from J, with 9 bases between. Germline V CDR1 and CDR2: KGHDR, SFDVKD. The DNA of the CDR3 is TGTGCCACCAGTGATTTGGGCGGTGTCACGCAGTATTTT. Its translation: CATSDLGGVTQYF.

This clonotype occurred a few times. The CDR3 DNA reads TGTGCCAGCAGCTTAGGGAATTACGAGCAGTACTTC. Its translation: CASSLGNYEQYF. This chain links TRBV11-2 with TRBJ2-7; no clear D. CDR3 size: 12 residues. V lost 1 base and J lost 4, with 5 bases in between. The V gene's germline CDR1 is SGHAT and CDR2 FQNNGV. The full variable domain, in which reference TRBV11-2 and TRBJ2-7 provide the parts outside the CDR3, is EAGVAQSPRYKIIEKRQSVAFWCNPISGHATLYWYQQILGQGPKLLIQFQNNGVVDDSQLPKDRFSAERLKGVDSTLKIQPAKLEDSAVYLCASSLGNYEQYFGPGTRLTVT.

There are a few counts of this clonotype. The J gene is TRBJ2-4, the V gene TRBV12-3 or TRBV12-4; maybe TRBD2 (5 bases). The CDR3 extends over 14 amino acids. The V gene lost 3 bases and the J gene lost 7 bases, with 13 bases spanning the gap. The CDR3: CASSFGGTLNIQYF. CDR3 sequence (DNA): TGTGCCAGCAGTTTCGGAGGAACCTTGAACATTCAGTACTTC.

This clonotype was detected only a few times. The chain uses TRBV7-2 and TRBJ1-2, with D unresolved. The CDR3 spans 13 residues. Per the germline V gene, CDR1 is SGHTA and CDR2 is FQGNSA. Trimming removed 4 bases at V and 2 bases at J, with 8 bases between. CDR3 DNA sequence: TGTGCCAGCAGCTCACAGTTAAACTATGGCTACACCTTC. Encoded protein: CASSSQLNYGYTF.

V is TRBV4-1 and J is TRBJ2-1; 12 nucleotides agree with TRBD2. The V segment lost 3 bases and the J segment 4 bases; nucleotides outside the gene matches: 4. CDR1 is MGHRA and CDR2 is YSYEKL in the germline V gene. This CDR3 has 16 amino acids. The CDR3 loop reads CASSQATSGGYNEQFF. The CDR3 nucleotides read TGCGCCAGCAGCCAGGCAACTAGCGGGGGGTACAATGAGCAGTTCTTC.

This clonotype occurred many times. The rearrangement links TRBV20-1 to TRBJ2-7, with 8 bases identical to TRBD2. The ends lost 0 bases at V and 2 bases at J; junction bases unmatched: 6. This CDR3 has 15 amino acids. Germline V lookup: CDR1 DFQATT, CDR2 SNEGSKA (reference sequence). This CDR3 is CSARDHRTSTYEQYF. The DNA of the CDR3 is TGCAGTGCTAGAGATCATAGGACTAGCACCTACGAGCAGTACTTC.

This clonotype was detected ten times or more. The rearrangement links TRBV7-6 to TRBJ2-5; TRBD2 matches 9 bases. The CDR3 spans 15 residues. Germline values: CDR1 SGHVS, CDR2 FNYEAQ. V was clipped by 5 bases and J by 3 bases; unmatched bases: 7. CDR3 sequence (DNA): TGTGCCAGCAGCGGATCCCTAGCGGGGAAAGAGACCCAGTACTTC. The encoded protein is CASSGSLAGKETQYF.

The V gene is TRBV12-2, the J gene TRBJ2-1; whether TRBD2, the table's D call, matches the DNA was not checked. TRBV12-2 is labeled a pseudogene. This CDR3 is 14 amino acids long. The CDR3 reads CASRPSGDYNEQFF. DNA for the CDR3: TGTGCAAGTCGACCTAGCGGAGATTACAATGAGCAGTTCTTC.

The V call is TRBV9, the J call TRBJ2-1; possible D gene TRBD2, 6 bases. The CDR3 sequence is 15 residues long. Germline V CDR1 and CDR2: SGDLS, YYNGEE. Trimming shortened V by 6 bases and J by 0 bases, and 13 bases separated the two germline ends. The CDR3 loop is CASTPSGSSYNEQFF. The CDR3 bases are TGTGCCAGCACCCCGAGCGGGTCCTCCTACAATGAGCAGTTCTTC.

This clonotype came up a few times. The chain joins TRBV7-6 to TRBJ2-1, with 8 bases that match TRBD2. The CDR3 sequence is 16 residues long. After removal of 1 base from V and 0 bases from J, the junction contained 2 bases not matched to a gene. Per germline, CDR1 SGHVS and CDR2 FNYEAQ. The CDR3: CASSLVLADSYNEQFF. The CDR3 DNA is TGTGCCAGCAGCTTAGTACTAGCGGACTCCTACAATGAGCAGTTCTTC.

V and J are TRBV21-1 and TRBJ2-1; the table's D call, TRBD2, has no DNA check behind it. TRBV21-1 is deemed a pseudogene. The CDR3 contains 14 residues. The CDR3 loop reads CASSKARLANEQFF. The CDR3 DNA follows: TGTGCCAGCAGCAAAGCGCGTCTAGCCAATGAGCAGTTCTTC.

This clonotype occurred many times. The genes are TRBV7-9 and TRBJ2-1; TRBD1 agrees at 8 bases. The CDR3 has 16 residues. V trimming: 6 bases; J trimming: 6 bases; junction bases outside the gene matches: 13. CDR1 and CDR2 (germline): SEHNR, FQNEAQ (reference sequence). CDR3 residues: CASSSPLTGAFNEQFF. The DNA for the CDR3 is TGTGCCAGCAGTTCTCCCTTGACAGGGGCCTTCAATGAGCAGTTCTTC.

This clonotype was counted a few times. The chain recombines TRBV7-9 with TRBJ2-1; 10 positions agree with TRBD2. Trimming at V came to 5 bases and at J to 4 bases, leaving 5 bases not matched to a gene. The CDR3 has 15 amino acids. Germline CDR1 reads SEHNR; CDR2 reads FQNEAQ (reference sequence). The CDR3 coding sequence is TGTGCCAGCAGCACAGCGGGAGGGGAATACAATGAGCAGTTCTTC. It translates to CASSTAGGEYNEQFF.

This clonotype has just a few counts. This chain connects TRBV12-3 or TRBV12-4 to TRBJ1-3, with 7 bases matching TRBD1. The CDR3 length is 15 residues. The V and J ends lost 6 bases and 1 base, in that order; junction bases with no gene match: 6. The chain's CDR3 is CASRPTGESGNTIYF. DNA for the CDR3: TGTGCCAGCAGACCCACAGGGGAATCTGGAAACACCATATATTTT.

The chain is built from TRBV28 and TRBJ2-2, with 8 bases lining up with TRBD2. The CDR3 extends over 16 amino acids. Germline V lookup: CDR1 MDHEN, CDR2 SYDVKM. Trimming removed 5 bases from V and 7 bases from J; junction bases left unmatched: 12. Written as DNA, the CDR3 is TGTGCCAGCAGTCCCCGACGAAGCGGGAGAGGCGGGGAGCTGTTTTTT. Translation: CASSPRRSGRGGELFF.

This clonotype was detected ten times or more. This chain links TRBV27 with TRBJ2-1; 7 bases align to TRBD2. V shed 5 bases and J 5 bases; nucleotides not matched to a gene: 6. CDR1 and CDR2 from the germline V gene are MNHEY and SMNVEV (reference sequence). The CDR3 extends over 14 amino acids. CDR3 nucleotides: TGTGCCAGCAGTAACCGGGACTACCACAATGAGCAGTTCTTC. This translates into CASSNRDYHNEQFF.

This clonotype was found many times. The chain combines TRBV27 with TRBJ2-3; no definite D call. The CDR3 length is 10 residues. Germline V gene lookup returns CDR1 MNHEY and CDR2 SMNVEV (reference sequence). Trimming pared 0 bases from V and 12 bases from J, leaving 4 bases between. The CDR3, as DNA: TGTGCCAGCAGTTTATCAAACCAGTATTTT. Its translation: CASSLSNQYF.

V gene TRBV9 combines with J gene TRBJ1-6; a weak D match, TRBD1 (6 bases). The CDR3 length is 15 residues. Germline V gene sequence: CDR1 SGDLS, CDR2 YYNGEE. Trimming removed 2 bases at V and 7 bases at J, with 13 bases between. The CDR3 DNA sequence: TGTGCCAGCAGCGTGAAGGGACAAACCAATTCACCCCTCCACTTT. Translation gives CASSVKGQTNSPLHF.

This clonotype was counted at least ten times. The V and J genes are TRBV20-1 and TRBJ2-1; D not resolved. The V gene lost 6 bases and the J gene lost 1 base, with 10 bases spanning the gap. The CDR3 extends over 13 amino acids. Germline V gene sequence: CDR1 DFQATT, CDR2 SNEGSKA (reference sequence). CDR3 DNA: TGCAGTGCAGGTCTAGGATCCTACAATGAGCAGTTCTTC. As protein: CSAGLGSYNEQFF.

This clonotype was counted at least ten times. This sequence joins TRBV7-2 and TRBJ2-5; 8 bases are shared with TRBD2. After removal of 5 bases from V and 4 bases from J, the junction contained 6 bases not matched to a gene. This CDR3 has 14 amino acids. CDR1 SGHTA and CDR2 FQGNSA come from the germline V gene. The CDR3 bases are TGTGCCAGCAGCCCGGGGACTAGAGGAGAGACCCAGTACTTC. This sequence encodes CASSPGTRGETQYF.

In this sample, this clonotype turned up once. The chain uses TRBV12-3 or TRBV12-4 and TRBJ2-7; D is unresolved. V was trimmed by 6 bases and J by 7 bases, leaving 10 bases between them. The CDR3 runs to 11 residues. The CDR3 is CASSPFEEQYF. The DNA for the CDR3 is TGTGCCAGCAGCCCCTTTGAGGAGCAGTACTTC.

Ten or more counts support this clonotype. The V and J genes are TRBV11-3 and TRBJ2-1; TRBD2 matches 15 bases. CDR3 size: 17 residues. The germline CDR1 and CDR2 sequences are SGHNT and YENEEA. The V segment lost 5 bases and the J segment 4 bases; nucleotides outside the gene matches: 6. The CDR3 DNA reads TGTGCCAGCAGCACGGGACTAGCGGGAGGCCAGTACAATGAGCAGTTCTTC. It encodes CASSTGLAGGQYNEQFF.

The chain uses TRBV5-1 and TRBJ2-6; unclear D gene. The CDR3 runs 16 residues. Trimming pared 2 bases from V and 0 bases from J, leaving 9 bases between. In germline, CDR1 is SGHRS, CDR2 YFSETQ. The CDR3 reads CASSFVGASGANVLTF. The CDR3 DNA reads TGCGCCAGCAGCTTTGTTGGAGCCTCTGGGGCCAACGTCCTGACTTTC.

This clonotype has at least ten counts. The CDR3 DNA follows: TGTGCCAGCAGTTACGCGCAGGGGGCATACAATGAGCAGTTCTTC. Protein product: CASSYAQGAYNEQFF. The chain uses TRBV6-2 or TRBV6-3 and TRBJ2-1; 8 bases align to TRBD1. The germline gives CDR1 MNHEY, CDR2 SVGEGT. The junction had 4 bases not matched to a gene; V was cut back by 2 bases and J by 4 bases. The CDR3 is 15 residues long.

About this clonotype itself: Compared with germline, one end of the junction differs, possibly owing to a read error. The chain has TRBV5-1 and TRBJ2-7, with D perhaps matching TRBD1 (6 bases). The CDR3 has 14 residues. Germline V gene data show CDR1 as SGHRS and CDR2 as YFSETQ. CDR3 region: CVSRPTGSSYEQYF. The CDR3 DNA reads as TGCGTCAGCAGGCCGACAGGAAGCTCCTACGAGCAGTACTTC. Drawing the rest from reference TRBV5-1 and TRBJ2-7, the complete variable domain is KAGVTQTPRYLIKTRGQQVTLSCSPISGHRSVSWYQQTPGQGLQFLFEYFSETQRNKGNFPGRFSGRQFSNSRSEMNVSTLELGDSALYLCVSRPTGSSYEQYFGPGTRLTVT.

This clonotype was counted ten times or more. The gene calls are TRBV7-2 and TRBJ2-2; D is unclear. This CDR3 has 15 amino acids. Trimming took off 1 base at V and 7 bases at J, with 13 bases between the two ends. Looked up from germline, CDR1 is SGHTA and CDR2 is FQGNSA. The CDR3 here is CASSLVRRNNGELFF. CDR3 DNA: TGTGCCAGCAGCTTAGTTCGGCGAAATAACGGGGAGCTGTTTTTT.

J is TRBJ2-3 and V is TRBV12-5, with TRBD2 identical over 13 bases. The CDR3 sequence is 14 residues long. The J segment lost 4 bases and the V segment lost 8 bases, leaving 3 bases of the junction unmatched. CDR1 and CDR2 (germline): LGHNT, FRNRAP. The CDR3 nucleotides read TGTGCTAGTCGACTAGCGGGAGGATCAGATACGCAGTATTTT. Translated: CASRLAGGSDTQYF.

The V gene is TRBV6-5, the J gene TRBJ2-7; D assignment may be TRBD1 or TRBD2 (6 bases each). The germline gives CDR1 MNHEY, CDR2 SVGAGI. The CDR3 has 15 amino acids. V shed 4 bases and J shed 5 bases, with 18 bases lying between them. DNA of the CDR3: TGTGCCAGCAGTTTTGGCGGCAGGGGAGGAGACGAGCAGTACTTC. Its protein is CASSFGGRGGDEQYF.

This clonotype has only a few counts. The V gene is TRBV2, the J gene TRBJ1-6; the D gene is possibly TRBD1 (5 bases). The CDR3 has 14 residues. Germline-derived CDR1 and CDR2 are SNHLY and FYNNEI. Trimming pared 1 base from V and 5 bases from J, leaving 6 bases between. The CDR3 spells CASSEGGHNSPLHF. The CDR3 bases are TGTGCCAGCAGTGAAGGGGGACATAATTCACCCCTCCACTTT.